These 18 T cell receptor beta chains share one sample of origin, sequenced in a study of quantifying T cell responses using KT2 cells. Study summary: TCR alpha and beta constant-region primers primed reverse transcription of RNA.

Each cDNA got a UMI-containing oligo ligated at its 3' end. First-round PCR used roughly 4 cycles and beta primers RC1.1 and RC1.2 covering TRBC1 and TRBC2. MiXCR, applied by TCRdb to the UMI-ligation and nested PCR reads, yields one record per CDR3 protein. The data show 40,000 to 50,000 distinct CDR3 sequences, approximately 15% seen once. The sequenced material came from PBMCs spiked with cells of the T cell clone KT2. These receptors originate from a human donor.

There are many counts of this clonotype. CDR3 residues: CASSQDKRAGGYEQFF. CDR3 in DNA: TGTGCCAGCAGCCAAGATAAAAGGGCGGGGGGCTATGAGCAGTTCTTC. The chain combines TRBV4-2 with TRBJ2-1; TRBD2 matches at 8 bases. Trimming at V came to 0 bases and at J to 8 bases, leaving 9 bases not matched to a gene. CDR3 length: 16 amino acids. Germline V gene data show CDR1 as LGHNA and CDR2 as YNFKEQ.

This clonotype occurred a few times. The chain recombines TRBV11-2 with TRBJ2-7; D gene ambiguous. The germline V and J ends were trimmed by 5 bases and 5 bases, with 13 bases remaining between them. CDR3 length equals 13 residues. In germline, CDR1 is SGHAT, CDR2 FQNNGV. CDR3: CASSGIINHEQYF. The CDR3 DNA reads as TGTGCCAGCAGCGGCATTATAAACCACGAGCAGTACTTC.

CDR3 residues: CASSSDRGFVAFF. The CDR3 DNA reads TGTGCCAGCAGTTCCGATAGGGGATTTGTAGCTTTCTTT. The rearrangement joins TRBV12-3 or TRBV12-4 to TRBJ1-1, with D tentatively TRBD1 (5 bases). The CDR3 has 13 amino acids. V gave up 4 bases and J gave up 10 bases, with 16 bases separating them.

The chain carries TRBV6-5 and TRBJ2-1; 8 bases map to TRBD1. With 2 bases clipped from V and 7 bases from J, the junction kept 4 bases outside the gene matches. There are 14 residues in the CDR3. Germline CDR1 and CDR2: MNHEY and SVGAGI. CDR3: CASSYLDRANEQFF. The CDR3 coding sequence is TGTGCCAGCAGTTACCTGGACAGGGCGAATGAGCAGTTCTTC.

This clonotype showed up many times. This chain links TRBV29-1 with TRBJ2-7; TRBD2 aligns across 10 bases. The CDR3 has 16 residues. V shed 4 bases, J shed 0 bases, and the junction held 9 bases outside the gene matches. Germline V gives CDR1 SQVTM, CDR2 ANQGSEA. CDR3 in amino acids: CSVGEDTSGTSYEQYF. The CDR3 DNA reads TGCAGCGTTGGGGAGGATACTAGCGGGACCTCCTACGAGCAGTACTTC.

This clonotype was detected many times. This sequence joins TRBV4-1 and TRBJ2-2; unclear D gene. The germline V and J ends were trimmed by 2 bases and 2 bases, with 3 bases remaining between them. Germline V gene sequence: CDR1 MGHRA, CDR2 YSYEKL. The CDR3 sequence is 13 residues long. The CDR3 is CASSQYNTGELFF. The CDR3 DNA is TGCGCCAGCAGCCAATATAACACCGGGGAGCTGTTTTTT.

This clonotype turned up a few times. The gene calls are TRBV10-2 and TRBJ1-4, with TRBD1 matching over 9 bases. Germline trimming cut 3 bases from V and 8 bases from J; bases unmatched to any gene: 25. The CDR3 has 21 residues. Germline V gives CDR1 WSHSY, CDR2 SAAADI. The CDR3 coding sequence is TGCGCCAGCAGTGACCGCGATCCACTACGGGACAGGGCAAGGGGAGAGGAAAAACTGTTTTTT. Translated: CASSDRDPLRDRARGEEKLFF.

At least ten counts were recorded for this clonotype. V is TRBV29-1 and J is TRBJ1-1; TRBD1 agrees at 9 bases. V lost 5 bases to trimming and J lost 5 bases; unmatched junction nucleotides: 6. Germline V lookup: CDR1 SQVTM, CDR2 ANQGSEA. The CDR3 extends over 13 amino acids. CDR3 nucleotides: TGCAGCGTTTGGGGGACAGGGATAACTGAAGCTTTCTTT. Translating it yields CSVWGTGITEAFF.

This clonotype was found a few times. V gene TRBV5-4 combines with J gene TRBJ2-1, with D tentatively TRBD1 (6 bases). Trimming cost V 0 bases and J 9 bases, with 13 bases left between them. Germline values: CDR1 SGHNT, CDR2 YYREEE (reference sequence). CDR3 length equals 14 residues. CDR3 in DNA: TGTGCCAGCAGCTTGGATCAGGGGCCCGTTGAGCAGTTCTTC. This gives the protein CASSLDQGPVEQFF.

This clonotype was recorded a few times. The chain is built from TRBV29-1 and TRBJ1-1; D is possibly TRBD1 (6 bases). Trimming stripped 3 bases from V and 4 bases from J, with 12 bases between. The CDR3 length is 13 residues. Germline CDR1 SQVTM, CDR2 ANQGSEA. As DNA, the CDR3 is TGCAGCGTTGAGGACAGCGGGGGCACTGAAGCTTTCTTT. This encodes CSVEDSGGTEAFF. The full variable domain, in which reference TRBV29-1 and TRBJ1-1 provide the parts outside the CDR3, is SAVISQKPSRDICQRGTSLTIQCQVDSQVTMMFWYRQQPGQSLTLIATANQGSEATYESGFVIDKFPISRPNLTFSTLTVSNMSPEDSSIYLCSVEDSGGTEAFFGQGTRLTVV.

This clonotype was found once. The chain has TRBV24-1 and TRBJ2-1, with D unclear. Germline V gene lookup returns CDR1 KGHDR and CDR2 SFDVKD. Trimming removed 3 bases from V and 6 bases from J, with 11 bases in between. The CDR3 totals 14 residues. CDR3 sequence reads: CATSDLPRPNEQFF. CDR3 DNA: TGTGCCACCAGTGATCTTCCCAGACCCAATGAGCAGTTCTTC.

The chain employs TRBV7-6 and TRBJ2-3, with D hard to call. The length of the CDR3 is 14 residues. Per germline, CDR1 SGHVS and CDR2 FNYEAQ. V was clipped by 3 bases and J by 4 bases, with 11 bases between them. CDR3 DNA: TGTGCCAGCAGCTTTCTCTGGTTTCCAGATACGCAGTATTTT. Encoded protein: CASSFLWFPDTQYF.

There are a few counts of this clonotype. The chain is built from TRBV7-2 and TRBJ2-1, with 12 nucleotides matching TRBD2. The germline CDR1 and CDR2 sequences are SGHTA and FQGNSA. V lost 5 bases and J lost 4; bases outside the gene matches: 6. The CDR3 extends over 16 amino acids. The CDR3 is CASSRKTSGGYNEQFF. CDR3 in DNA: TGTGCCAGCAGCCGGAAAACTAGCGGGGGGTACAATGAGCAGTTCTTC.

The chain links TRBV6-5 to TRBJ2-7; D possibly corresponds to TRBD2 (6 bases). The CDR3 spans 13 residues. Deletions cut 6 bases from V and 1 base from J, with 10 bases between. Germline CDR1 and CDR2: MNHEY and SVGAGI. CDR3 residues: CASSVAESYEQYF. CDR3 DNA: TGTGCCAGCAGCGTAGCGGAGTCCTACGAGCAGTACTTC.

In this sample, this clonotype turned up a few times. The chain recombines TRBV4-3 with TRBJ1-2; 10 nucleotides align to TRBD1. CDR3 length: 14 residues. CDR1 and CDR2 (germline): LGHNA, YSLEER. After removal of 3 bases from V and 8 bases from J, the junction contained 6 bases not matched to a gene. CDR3 bases: TGCGCCAGCAGCCAGCAAGGGACAGGGGAAGGCTACACCTTC. This codes for CASSQQGTGEGYTF.

This clonotype was detected a few times. The genes are TRBV5-6 and TRBJ1-1; no definite D call. V lost 0 bases and J 14 bases, leaving 20 bases between the germline ends. CDR1 and CDR2 (germline): SGHDT, YYEEEE. The CDR3 totals 14 residues. In DNA form, the CDR3 reads TGTGCCAGCAGCTTGGGGAGATGGGGTGCTGATGGATTCTTT. Its translation: CASSLGRWGADGFF.

This clonotype was seen only a few times. The chain uses TRBV30 and TRBJ1-1; 9 bases line up with TRBD1. There are 17 residues in the CDR3. Germline trimming cut 1 base from V and 6 bases from J; bases unmatched to any gene: 15. Germline V gene sequence: CDR1 GTSNPN, CDR2 SVGIG (reference sequence). CDR3 nucleotide sequence: TGTGCCTGGAGTGGGGCACAGGGGGCCAGCGAATCCCCTGAAGCTTTCTTT. Its translation: CAWSGAQGASESPEAFF.

In this sample, this clonotype turned up a few times. This chain connects TRBV12-3 or TRBV12-4 to TRBJ2-7; TRBD2 aligns across 7 bases. The CDR3 runs 14 residues. V lost 4 bases and J lost 2; bases outside the gene matches: 5. The DNA of the CDR3 is TGTGCCAGCAGTTCGGGACTAAAACCCTACGAGCAGTACTTC. Translated: CASSSGLKPYEQYF.